The clone carrying this T cell receptor beta chain was counted once. As yet, its antigen is unknown. The sample originates from a study of cytomegalovirus exposure and HLA in healthy donors. Study conclusions and caveats: An analysis done earlier found most TCR beta V segments productive about 90% or about 30% of the time. Links to common viral pathogens appeared, in a later analysis, for several of the most significant clusters. Indistinguishable V segments such as TRBV6-2 and TRBV6-3 were excluded. HLA allele associations emerged for about 18,000 TCR beta sequences in a later analysis, at 0.05 false discovery rate.

Use of 60 Vbeta and 13 Jbeta primers characterized the PCR. Measured with immunoSEQ multiplex PCR; TCRdb has only the in-frame clones, and not every one. The sample holds 120,000 to 150,000 clones; roughly four fifths are singletons and the top ten take roughly 3.4%. CDR3 length equals 15 residues. Germline V gives CDR1 MNHNS, CDR2 SASEGT. Trimming took 3 bases from V and 4 from J, leaving 15 bases between them. The receptor's source is a male donor in good health and CMV-seronegative. The J gene is TRBJ1-1, the V gene TRBV6-1, with no clear D. What was sequenced was PBMCs. CDR3 residues: CASSEGIYVATEAFF. The CDR3 bases are TGTGCCAGCAGTGAGGGCATCTACGTTGCCACTGAAGCTTTCTTT.